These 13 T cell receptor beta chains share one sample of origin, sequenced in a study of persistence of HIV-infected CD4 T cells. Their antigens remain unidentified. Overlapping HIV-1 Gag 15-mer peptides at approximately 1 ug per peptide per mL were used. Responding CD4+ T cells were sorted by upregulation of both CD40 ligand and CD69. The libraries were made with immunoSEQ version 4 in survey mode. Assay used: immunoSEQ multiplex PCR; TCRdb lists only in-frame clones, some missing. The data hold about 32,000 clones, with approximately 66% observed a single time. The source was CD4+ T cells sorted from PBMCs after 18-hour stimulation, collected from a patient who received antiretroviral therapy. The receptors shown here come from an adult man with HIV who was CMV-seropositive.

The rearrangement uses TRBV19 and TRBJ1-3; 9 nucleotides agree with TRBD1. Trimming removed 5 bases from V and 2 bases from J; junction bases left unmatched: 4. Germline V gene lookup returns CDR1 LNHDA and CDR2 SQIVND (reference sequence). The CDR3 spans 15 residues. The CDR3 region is CASSLRTGAGNTIYF. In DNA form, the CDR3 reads TGTGCCAGTAGTCTCCGGACAGGGGCTGGAAACACCATATATTTT.

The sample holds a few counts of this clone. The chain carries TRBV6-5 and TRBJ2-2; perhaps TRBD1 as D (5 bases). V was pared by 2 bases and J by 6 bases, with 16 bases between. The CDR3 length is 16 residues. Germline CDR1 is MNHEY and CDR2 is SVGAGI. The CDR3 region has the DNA TGTGCCAGCAGTTACAGGGCAGGGTTTATCGCCGGGGAGCTGTTTTTT. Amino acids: CASSYRAGFIAGELFF.

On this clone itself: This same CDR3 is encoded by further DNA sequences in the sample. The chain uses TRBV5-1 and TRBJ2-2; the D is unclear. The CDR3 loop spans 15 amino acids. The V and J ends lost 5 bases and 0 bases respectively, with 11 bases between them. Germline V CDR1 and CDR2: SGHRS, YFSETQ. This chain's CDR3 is CASSRLAANTGELFF. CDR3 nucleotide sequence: TGCGCCAGCAGTCGTCTCGCAGCGAACACCGGGGAGCTGTTTTTT.

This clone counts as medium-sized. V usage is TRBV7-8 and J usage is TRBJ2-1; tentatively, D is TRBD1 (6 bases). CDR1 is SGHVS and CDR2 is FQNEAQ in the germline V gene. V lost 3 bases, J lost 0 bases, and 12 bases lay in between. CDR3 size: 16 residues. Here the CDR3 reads CASSFTGWGSYNEQFF. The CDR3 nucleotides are TGTGCCAGCAGCTTTACAGGGTGGGGCTCCTACAATGAGCAGTTCTTC.

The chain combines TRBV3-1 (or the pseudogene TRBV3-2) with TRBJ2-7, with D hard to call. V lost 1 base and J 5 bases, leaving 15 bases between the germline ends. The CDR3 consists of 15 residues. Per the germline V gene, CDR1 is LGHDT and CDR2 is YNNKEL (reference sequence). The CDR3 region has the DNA TGTGCCAGCAGCCAAGTGGACGGAGCGTCCGACGAGCAGTACTTC. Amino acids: CASSQVDGASDEQYF.

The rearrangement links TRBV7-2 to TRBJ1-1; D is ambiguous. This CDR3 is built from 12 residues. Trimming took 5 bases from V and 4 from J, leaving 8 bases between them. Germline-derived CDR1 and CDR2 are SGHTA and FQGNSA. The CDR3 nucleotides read TGTGCCAGCAGCCGAGAGATCACTGAAGCTTTCTTT. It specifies CASSREITEAFF.

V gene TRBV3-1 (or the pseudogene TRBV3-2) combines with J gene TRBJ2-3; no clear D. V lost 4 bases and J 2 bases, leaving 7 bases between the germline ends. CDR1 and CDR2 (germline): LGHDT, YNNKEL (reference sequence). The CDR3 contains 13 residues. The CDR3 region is CASSRLDTDTQYF. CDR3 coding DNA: TGTGCCAGCAGCCGGTTAGACACAGATACGCAGTATTTT.

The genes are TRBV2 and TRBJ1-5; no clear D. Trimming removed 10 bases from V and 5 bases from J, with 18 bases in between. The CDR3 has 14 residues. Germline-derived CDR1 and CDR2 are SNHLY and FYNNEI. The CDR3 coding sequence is TGTGCCACCAAACGGTCTGGCGGGGATCAGCCCCAGCATTTT. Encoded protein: CATKRSGGDQPQHF.

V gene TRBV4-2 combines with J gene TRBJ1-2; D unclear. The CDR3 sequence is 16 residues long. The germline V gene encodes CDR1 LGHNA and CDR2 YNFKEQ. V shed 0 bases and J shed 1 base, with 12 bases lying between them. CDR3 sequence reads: CASSQDLIGRNYGYTF. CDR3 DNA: TGTGCCAGCAGCCAAGATTTGATAGGCCGTAACTATGGCTACACCTTC.

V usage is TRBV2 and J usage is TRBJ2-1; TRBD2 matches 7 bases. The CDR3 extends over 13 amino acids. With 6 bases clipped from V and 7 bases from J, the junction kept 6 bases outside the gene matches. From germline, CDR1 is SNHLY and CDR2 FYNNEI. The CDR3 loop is CASRGEGRNEQFF. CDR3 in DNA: TGTGCCAGCAGGGGGGAGGGCAGGAATGAGCAGTTCTTC. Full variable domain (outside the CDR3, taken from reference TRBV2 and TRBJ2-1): EPEVTQTPSHQVTQMGQEVILRCVPISNHLYFYWYRQILGQKVEFLVSFYNNEISEKSEIFDDQFSVERPDGSNFTLKIRSTKLEDSAMYFCASRGEGRNEQFFGPGTRLTVL.

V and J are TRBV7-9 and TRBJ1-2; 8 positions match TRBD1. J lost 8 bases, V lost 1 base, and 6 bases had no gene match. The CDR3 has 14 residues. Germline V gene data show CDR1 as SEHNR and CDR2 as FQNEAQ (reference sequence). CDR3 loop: CASSLGRDRRGYTF. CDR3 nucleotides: TGTGCCAGCAGCTTAGGTCGGGACAGGCGAGGCTACACCTTC.

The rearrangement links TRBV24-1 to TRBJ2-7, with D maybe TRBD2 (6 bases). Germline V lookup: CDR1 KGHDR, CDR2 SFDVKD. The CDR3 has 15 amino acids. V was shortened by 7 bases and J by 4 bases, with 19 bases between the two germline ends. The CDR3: CATSTSDPGEYEQYF. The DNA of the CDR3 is TGTGCCACCAGCACTTCGGATCCGGGGGAATACGAGCAGTACTTC.

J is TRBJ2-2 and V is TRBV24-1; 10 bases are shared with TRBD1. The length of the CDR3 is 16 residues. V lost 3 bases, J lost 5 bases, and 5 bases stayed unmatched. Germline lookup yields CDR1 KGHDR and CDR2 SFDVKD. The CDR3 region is CATSDPGQGWTGELFF. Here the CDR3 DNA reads TGTGCCACCAGTGATCCGGGACAGGGGTGGACCGGGGAGCTGTTTTTT.